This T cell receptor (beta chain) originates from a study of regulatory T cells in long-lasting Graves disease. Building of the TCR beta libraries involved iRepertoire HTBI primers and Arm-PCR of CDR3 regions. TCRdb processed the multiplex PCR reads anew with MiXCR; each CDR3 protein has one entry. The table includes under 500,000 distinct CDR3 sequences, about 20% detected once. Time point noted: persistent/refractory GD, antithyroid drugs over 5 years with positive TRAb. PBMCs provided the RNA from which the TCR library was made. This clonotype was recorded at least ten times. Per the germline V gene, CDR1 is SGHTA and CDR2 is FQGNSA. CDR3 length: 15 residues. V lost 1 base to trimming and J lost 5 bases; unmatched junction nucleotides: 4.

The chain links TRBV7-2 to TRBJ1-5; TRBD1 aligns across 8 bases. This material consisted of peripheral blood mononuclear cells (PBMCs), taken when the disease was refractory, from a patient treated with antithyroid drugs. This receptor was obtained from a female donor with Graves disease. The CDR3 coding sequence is TGTGCCAGCAGCTTAGGGTCAGGGGGCGATCAGCCCCAGCATTTT. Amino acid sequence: CASSLGSGGDQPQHF.